The 12 T cell receptor beta chains listed next were all sequenced from one sample in a study of blood T cell repertoires in COVID-19. Clones were sequenced by immunoSEQ multiplex PCR, and TCRdb holds only the in-frame ones, with some missing. Of approximately 97,000 clones in the sample, 80% to 90% were seen once. Sequencing was carried out using peripheral blood. These receptor sequences come from a human donor in a cohort sampled during active COVID-19.

The chain joins TRBV19 to TRBJ2-5; 7 bases fit TRBD1. V lost 3 bases and J lost 5; bases outside the gene matches: 6. Germline V gene lookup returns CDR1 LNHDA and CDR2 SQIVND (reference sequence). The CDR3 contains 14 residues. The CDR3 DNA is TGTGCCAGTAGTATCTCAGGGGGACAGGAGACCCAGTACTTC. This translates into CASSISGGQETQYF.

The chain combines TRBV6-5 with TRBJ1-1; D is perhaps TRBD1 (5 bases). The V and J ends lost 2 bases and 0 bases respectively, with 13 bases between them. Germline CDR1 and CDR2: MNHEY and SVGAGI. The CDR3 consists of 16 residues. Written as DNA, the CDR3 is TGTGCCAGCAGTTACGATCCAGGGATCTTGAACACTGAAGCTTTCTTT. This encodes CASSYDPGILNTEAFF.

V usage is TRBV7-9 and J usage is TRBJ2-2; 7 bases map to TRBD1. The ends lost 6 bases at V and 4 bases at J; junction bases unmatched: 8. Germline V gene sequence: CDR1 SEHNR, CDR2 FQNEAQ (reference sequence). There are 15 residues in the CDR3. Here the CDR3 reads CASRGTELLTGELFF. The CDR3 DNA sequence: TGTGCCAGCAGGGGGACAGAGCTCCTCACCGGGGAGCTGTTTTTT.

The chain has TRBV19 and TRBJ1-2; D ambiguous. Germline loops: CDR1 LNHDA, CDR2 SQIVND (reference sequence). Trimming took off 2 bases at V and 2 bases at J, with 6 bases between the two ends. The CDR3 runs 13 residues. The CDR3 DNA is TGTGCCAGTAGTATACTATACAACTATGGCTACACCTTC. Amino acid sequence: CASSILYNYGYTF.

This chain joins TRBV5-7 and TRBJ1-3; D uncertain. TRBV5-7 qualifies as an ORF whose function is uncertain. The CDR3 consists of 16 residues. The ends were cut back, 3 bases at V and 0 bases at J, with 13 bases in the middle. CDR3 sequence (DNA): TGTGCCAGCAGCTACAAGACACGTTACTCTGGAAACACCATATATTTT. Translating gives CASSYKTRYSGNTIYF.

The chain employs TRBV4-3 and TRBJ1-2; D call uncertain. The V gene's germline CDR1 is LGHNA and CDR2 YSLEER. The CDR3 contains 16 residues. V was cut by 2 bases and J by 4 bases, with 17 bases left in between. CDR3 region: CASSQSATVASYGYTF. The CDR3 DNA is TGCGCCAGCAGCCAAAGTGCCACCGTCGCGTCCTATGGCTACACCTTC.

V and J are TRBV6-5 and TRBJ1-2, with D possibly being TRBD1 (5 bases). The CDR3 totals 16 residues. Between the trimmed V and J ends, which lost 4 bases and 4 bases, there was a span of 19 bases. Per germline, CDR1 MNHEY and CDR2 SVGAGI. CDR3: CASSSPAGRAVYGYTF. The CDR3 coding sequence is TGTGCCAGCAGTTCTCCGGCAGGGAGGGCAGTCTATGGCTACACCTTC.

V and J are TRBV5-4 and TRBJ2-7, with 7 bases identical to TRBD2. The CDR3 totals 13 residues. Germline V lookup: CDR1 SGHNT, CDR2 YYREEE (reference sequence). Trimming took 3 bases from V and 4 from J; bases not matched to a gene: 4. The chain's CDR3 is CASSWEGPYEQYF. In DNA, the CDR3 is TGTGCCAGCAGCTGGGAGGGTCCTTACGAGCAGTACTTC.

This clone was counted between two and nine times. This chain uses TRBV4-1 with TRBJ2-3; TRBD1 matches 10 bases. The CDR3 sequence is 16 residues long. Germline CDR1 MGHRA, CDR2 YSYEKL. V trimming: 4 bases; J trimming: 4 bases; junction bases outside the gene matches: 8. In nucleotides, the CDR3 is TGCGCCAGCAGCCCGGGACAGGGGAGTAGCGCAGATACGCAGTATTTT. Residues: CASSPGQGSSADTQYF.

This clone showed up just a few times. V usage is TRBV3-1 (or the pseudogene TRBV3-2) and J usage is TRBJ1-1; D is unresolved. V gave up 4 bases and J gave up 0 bases, with 12 bases separating them. This CDR3 region has 15 residues. Germline V gene lookup returns CDR1 LGHDT and CDR2 YNNKEL (reference sequence). The CDR3, as DNA: TGTGCCAGCAGCCTGGGCGTCGGTGTGAACACTGAAGCTTTCTTT. Amino acid sequence: CASSLGVGVNTEAFF.

This chain connects TRBV9 to TRBJ1-2, with TRBD1 matching 11 bases. V trimming: 1 base; J trimming: 4 bases; junction bases outside the gene matches: 6. The CDR3 sequence is 16 residues long. The germline gives CDR1 SGDLS, CDR2 YYNGEE. The CDR3 sequence: CASSVTGTGGAYGYTF. In nucleotides, the CDR3 is TGTGCCAGCAGCGTAACCGGGACAGGGGGGGCCTATGGCTACACCTTC.

This chain uses TRBV4-1 with TRBJ2-4; 7 nucleotides line up with TRBD2. J lost 2 bases, V lost 4 bases, and 11 bases had no gene match. Germline-derived CDR1 and CDR2 are MGHRA and YSYEKL. The CDR3 runs 17 residues. The CDR3 coding sequence is TGCGCCAGCAGCCCCATTGGGGGGACTAAGACCAAAAACATTCAGTACTTC. Translated: CASSPIGGTKTKNIQYF.